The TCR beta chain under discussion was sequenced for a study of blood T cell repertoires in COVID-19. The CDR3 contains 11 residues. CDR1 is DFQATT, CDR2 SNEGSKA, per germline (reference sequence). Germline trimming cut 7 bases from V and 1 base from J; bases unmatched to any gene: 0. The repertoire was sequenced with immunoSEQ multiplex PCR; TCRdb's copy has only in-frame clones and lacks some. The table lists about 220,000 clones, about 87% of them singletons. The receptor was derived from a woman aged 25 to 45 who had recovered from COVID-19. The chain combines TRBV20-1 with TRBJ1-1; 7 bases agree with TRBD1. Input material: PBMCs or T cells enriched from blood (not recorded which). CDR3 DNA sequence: TGCAGTGGGACAGGGAACACTGAAGCTTTCTTT. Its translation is CSGTGNTEAFF.